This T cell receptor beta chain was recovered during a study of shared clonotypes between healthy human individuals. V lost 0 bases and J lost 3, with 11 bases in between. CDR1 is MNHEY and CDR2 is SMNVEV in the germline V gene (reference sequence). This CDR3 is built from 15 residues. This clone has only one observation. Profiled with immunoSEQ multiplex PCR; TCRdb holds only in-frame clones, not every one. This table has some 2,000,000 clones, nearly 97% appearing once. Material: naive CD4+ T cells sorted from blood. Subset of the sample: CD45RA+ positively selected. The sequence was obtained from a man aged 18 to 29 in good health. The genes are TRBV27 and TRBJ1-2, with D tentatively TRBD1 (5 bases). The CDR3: CASSLSGLQHYGYTF. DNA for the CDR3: TGTGCCAGCAGTTTATCGGGGCTGCAGCACTATGGCTACACCTTC.